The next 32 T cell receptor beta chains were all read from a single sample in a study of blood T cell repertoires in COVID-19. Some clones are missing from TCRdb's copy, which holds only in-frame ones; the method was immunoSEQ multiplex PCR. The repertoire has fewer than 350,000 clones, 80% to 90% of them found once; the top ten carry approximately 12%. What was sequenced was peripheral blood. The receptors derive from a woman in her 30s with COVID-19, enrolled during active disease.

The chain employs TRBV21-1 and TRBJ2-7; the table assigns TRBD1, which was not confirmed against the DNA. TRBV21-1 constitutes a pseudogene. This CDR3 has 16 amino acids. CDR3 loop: CASSKTGGSSSYEQYF. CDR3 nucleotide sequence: TGTGCCAGCAGCAAAACAGGGGGCAGTAGCTCCTACGAGCAGTACTTC.

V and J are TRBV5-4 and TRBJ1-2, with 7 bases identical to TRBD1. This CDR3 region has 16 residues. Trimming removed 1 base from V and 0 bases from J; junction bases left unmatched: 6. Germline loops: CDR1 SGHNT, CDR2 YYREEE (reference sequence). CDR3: CASSLNRDSTNYGYTF. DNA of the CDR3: TGTGCCAGCAGCTTGAATCGGGACAGTACTAACTATGGCTACACCTTC.

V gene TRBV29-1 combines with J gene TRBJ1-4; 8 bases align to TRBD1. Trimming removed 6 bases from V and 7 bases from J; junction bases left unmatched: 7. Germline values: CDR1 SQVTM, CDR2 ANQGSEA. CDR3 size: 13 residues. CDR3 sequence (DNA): TGCAGCGTCCCTGGACAGGGTGTTGAAAAACTGTTTTTT. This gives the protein CSVPGQGVEKLFF.

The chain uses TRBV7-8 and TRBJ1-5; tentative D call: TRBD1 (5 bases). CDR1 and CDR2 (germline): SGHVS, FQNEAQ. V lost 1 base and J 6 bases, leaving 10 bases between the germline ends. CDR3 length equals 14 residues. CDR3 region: CASSLVGGGQPQHF. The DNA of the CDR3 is TGTGCCAGCAGCTTAGTGGGGGGAGGTCAGCCCCAGCATTTT.

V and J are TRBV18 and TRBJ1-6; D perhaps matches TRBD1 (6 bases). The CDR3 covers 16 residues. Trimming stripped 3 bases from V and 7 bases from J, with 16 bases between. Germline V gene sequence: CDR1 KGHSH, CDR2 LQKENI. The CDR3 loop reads CASSPIYREGNSPLHF. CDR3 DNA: TGTGCCAGCTCACCGATCTACAGGGAAGGAAATTCACCCCTCCACTTT. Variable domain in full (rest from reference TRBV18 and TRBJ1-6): NAGVMQNPRHLVRRRGQEARLRCSPMKGHSHVYWYRQLPEEGLKFMVYLQKENIIDESGMPKERFSAEFPKEGPSILRIQQVVRGDSAAYFCASSPIYREGNSPLHFGNGTRLTVT.

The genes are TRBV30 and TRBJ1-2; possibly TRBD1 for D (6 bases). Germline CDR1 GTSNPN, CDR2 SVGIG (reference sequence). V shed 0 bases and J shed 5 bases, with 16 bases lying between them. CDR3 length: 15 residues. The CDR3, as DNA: TGTGCCTGGAGTGTACTTGGGGGCGGGTCTTATGGCTACACCTTC. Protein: CAWSVLGGGSYGYTF.

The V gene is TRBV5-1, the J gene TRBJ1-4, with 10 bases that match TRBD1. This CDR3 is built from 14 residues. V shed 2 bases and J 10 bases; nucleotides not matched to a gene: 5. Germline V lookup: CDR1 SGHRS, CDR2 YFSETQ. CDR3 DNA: TGCGCCAGCAGCTTAGGAGGGGACAGGGGAAAACTGTTTTTT. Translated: CASSLGGDRGKLFF.

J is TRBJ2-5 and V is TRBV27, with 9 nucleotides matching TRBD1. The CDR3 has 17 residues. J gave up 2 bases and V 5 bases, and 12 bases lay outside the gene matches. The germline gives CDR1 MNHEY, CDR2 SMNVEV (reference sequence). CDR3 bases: TGTGCCAGCAGTCGGATGGCCGGGACAGGGACACAAGAGACCCAGTACTTC. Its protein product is CASSRMAGTGTQETQYF.

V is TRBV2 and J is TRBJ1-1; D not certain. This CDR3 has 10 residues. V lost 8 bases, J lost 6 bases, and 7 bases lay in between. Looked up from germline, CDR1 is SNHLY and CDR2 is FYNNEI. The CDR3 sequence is CASVRAEAFF. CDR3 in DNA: TGTGCCAGCGTGCGGGCTGAAGCTTTCTTT.

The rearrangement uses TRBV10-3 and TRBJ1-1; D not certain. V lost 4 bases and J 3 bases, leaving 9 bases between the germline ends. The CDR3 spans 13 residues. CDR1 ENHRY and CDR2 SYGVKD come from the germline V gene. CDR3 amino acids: CAISASRDTEAFF. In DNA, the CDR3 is TGTGCCATCAGTGCTAGTCGCGACACTGAAGCTTTCTTT.

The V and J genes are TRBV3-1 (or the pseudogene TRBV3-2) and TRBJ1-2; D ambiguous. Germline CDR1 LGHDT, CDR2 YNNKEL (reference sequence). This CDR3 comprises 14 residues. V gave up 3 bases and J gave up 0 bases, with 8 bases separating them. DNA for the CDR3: TGTGCCAGCAGCCAGGCGGGGACTAACTATGGCTACACCTTC. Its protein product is CASSQAGTNYGYTF.

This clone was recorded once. The CDR3 nucleotides are TGCAGTGCTACTGACAGTCCTAACTATGGCTACACCTTC. Translation: CSATDSPNYGYTF. The chain uses TRBV20-1 and TRBJ1-2; D is possibly TRBD1 (5 bases). CDR1 DFQATT and CDR2 SNEGSKA come from the germline V gene (reference sequence). The V gene lost 4 bases and the J gene lost 0 bases, with 9 bases spanning the gap. This CDR3 has 13 residues.

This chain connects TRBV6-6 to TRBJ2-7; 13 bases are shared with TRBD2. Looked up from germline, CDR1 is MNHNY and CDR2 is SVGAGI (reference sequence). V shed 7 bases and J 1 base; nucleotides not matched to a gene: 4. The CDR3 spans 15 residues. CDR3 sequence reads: CASTLGLAGSYEQYF. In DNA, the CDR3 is TGTGCCAGCACCCTGGGACTAGCGGGATCCTACGAGCAGTACTTC.

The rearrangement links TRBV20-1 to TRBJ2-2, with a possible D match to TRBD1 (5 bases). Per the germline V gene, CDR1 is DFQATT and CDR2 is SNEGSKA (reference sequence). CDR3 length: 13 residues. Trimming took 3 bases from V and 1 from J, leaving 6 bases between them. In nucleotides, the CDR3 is TGCAGTGCTAGTACAGGGAACACCGGGGAGCTGTTTTTT. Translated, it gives CSASTGNTGELFF.

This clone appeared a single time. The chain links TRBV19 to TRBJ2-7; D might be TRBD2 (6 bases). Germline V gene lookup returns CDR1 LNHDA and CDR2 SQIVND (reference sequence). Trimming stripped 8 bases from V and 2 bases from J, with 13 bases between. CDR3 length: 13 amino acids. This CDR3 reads CASWRGWPYEQYF. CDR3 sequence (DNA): TGTGCCAGTTGGCGGGGTTGGCCCTACGAGCAGTACTTC. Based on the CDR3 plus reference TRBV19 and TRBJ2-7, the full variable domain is DGGITQSPKYLFRKEGQNVTLSCEQNLNHDAMYWYRQDPGQGLRLIYYSQIVNDFQKGDIAEGYSVSREKKESFPLTVTSAQKNPTAFYLCASWRGWPYEQYFGPGTRLTVT.

The CDR3 region is CASSRDRGQLNTGELFF. The CDR3, as DNA: TGTGCCAGCAGCCGGGACAGGGGACAATTGAACACCGGGGAGCTGTTTTTT. The rearrangement uses TRBV5-4 and TRBJ2-2; 10 positions agree with TRBD1. From germline, CDR1 is SGHNT and CDR2 YYREEE (reference sequence). This CDR3 contains 17 residues. The V and J ends lost 4 bases and 1 base, in that order; junction bases with no gene match: 7.

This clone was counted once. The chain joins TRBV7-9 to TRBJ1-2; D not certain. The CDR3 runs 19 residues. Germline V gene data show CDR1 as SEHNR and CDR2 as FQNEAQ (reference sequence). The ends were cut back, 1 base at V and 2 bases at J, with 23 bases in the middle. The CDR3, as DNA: TGTGCCAGCAGCTTAGGCGGGCCCCGGACTCGACGGGAGAACTATGGCTACACCTTC. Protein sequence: CASSLGGPRTRRENYGYTF.

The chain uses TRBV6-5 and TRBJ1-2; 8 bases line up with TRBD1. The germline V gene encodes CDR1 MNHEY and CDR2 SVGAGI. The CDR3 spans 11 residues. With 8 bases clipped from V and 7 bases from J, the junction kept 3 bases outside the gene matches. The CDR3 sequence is CASRTGTGYTF. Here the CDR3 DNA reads TGTGCCAGCCGGACAGGGACTGGCTACACCTTC.

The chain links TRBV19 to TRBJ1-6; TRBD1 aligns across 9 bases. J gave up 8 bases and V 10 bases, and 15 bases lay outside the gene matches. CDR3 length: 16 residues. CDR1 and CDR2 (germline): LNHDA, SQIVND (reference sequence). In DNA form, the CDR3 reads TGTGCCACACGACCGGGACAGGGTTTTCGTGATTCACCCCTCCACTTT. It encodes CATRPGQGFRDSPLHF.

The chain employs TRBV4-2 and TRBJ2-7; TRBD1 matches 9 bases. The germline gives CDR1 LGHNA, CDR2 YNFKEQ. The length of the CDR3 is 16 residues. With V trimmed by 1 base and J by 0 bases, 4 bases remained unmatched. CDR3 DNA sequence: TGTGCCAGCAGCCAAGCAGGACAGGGGAGCTCCTACGAGCAGTACTTC. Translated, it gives CASSQAGQGSSYEQYF.

The CDR3 here is CASSVDYGGNTIYF. The DNA of the CDR3 is TGTGCCAGCAGCGTCGACTATGGGGGAAACACCATATATTTT. This sequence joins TRBV9 and TRBJ1-3; D remains unclear. This CDR3 contains 14 residues. In germline, CDR1 is SGDLS, CDR2 YYNGEE. V lost 2 bases and J lost 4, with 10 bases in between.

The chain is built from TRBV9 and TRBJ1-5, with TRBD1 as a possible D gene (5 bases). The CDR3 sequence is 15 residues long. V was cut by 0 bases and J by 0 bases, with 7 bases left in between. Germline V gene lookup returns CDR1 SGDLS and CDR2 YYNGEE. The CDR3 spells CASSVGTGSNQPQHF. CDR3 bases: TGTGCCAGCAGCGTAGGAACAGGTAGCAATCAGCCCCAGCATTTT.

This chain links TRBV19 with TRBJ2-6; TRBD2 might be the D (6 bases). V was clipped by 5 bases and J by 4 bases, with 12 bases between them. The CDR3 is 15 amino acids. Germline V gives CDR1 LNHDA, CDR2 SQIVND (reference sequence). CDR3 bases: TGTGCCAGTAGTCTACAGGAGGGGGGGGCCAACGTCCTGACTTTC. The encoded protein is CASSLQEGGANVLTF.

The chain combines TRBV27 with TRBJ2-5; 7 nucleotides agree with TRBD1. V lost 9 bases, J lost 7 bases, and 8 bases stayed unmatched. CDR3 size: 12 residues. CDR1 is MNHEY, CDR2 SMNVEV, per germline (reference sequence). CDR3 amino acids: CARGTGDGTQYF. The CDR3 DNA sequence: TGTGCCAGAGGAACAGGGGACGGGACCCAGTACTTC.

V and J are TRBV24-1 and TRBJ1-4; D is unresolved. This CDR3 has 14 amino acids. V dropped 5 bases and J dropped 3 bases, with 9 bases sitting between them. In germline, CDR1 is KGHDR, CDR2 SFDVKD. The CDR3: CATSGRESNEKLFF. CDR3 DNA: TGTGCCACCAGTGGGAGGGAGTCTAATGAAAAACTGTTTTTT.

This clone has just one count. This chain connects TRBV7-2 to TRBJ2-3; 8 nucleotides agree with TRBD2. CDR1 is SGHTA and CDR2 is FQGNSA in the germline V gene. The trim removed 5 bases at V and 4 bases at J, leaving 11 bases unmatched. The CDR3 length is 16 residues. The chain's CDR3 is CASSLWTSLSPDTQYF. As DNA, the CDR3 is TGTGCCAGCAGCCTCTGGACTAGCCTATCACCAGATACGCAGTATTTT.

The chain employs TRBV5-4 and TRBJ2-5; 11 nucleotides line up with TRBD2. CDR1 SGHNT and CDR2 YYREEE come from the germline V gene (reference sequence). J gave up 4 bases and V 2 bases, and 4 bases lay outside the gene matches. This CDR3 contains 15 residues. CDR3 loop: CASSFSGGAGETQYF. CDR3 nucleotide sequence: TGTGCCAGCAGCTTTAGCGGGGGGGCTGGAGAGACCCAGTACTTC.

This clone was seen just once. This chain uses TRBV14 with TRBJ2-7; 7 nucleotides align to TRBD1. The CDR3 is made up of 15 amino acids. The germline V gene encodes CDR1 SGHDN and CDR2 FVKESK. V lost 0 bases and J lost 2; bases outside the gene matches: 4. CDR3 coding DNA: TGTGCCAGCAGCCAAGAAGTGGGGACAGCCTACGAGCAGTACTTC. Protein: CASSQEVGTAYEQYF.

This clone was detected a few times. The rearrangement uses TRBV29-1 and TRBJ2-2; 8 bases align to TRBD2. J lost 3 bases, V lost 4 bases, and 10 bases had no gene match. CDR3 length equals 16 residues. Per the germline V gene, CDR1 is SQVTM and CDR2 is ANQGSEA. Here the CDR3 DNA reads TGCAGCGTTGTCAACTTGGCGGGGGGAGACACCGGGGAGCTGTTTTTT. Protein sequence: CSVVNLAGGDTGELFF.

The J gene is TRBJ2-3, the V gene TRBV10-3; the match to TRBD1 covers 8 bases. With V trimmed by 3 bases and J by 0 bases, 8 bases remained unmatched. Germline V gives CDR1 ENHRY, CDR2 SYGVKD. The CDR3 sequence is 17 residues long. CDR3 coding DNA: TGTGCCATCAGTGAAAACAGGGGGTCTACTAGCACAGATACGCAGTATTTT. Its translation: CAISENRGSTSTDTQYF.

The CDR3 region has the DNA TGTGCCAGCAGTCCTCGCGAGGATGAGCAGTTCTTC. It translates to CASSPREDEQFF. The rearrangement uses TRBV27 and TRBJ2-1; D unclear. Germline loops: CDR1 MNHEY, CDR2 SMNVEV (reference sequence). V lost 5 bases and J 8 bases, leaving 10 bases between the germline ends. The CDR3 spans 12 residues.

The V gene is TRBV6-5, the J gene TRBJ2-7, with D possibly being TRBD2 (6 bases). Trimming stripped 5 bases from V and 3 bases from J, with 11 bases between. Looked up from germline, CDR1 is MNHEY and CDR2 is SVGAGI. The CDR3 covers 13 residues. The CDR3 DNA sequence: TGTGCCAGCAGTCCGGGACTCCGCTACGAGCAGTACTTC. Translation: CASSPGLRYEQYF.